The table lists the clone carrying this TCR beta chain with many counts. Mismatch with germline at one junction end may stem from a read error. This sample was taken from a study of blood T cells in healthy people across ages. There are 12 residues in the CDR3. CDR1 is LGHDT, CDR2 YNNKEL, per germline (reference sequence). It was with a sample-barcoded 5' primer and a J-beta primer mix that a second PCR of roughly 6 to 11 cycles was run. MiXCR was run by TCRdb on the 5' RACE reads, yielding one entry per CDR3 protein. Of fewer than 800,000 distinct CDR3 sequences listed, roughly 50% were seen once; the top ten hold around 32%.

The clonotype comes from a woman aged 60 to 75 in good health. Specimen: blood. This chain joins TRBV3-1 and TRBJ2-5; no reliable D call. This CDR3 reads CASSQVGETQYF. The CDR3 DNA reads as TGCGCCAGCAGCCAAGTGGGTGAGACCCAGTACTTC.